These 18 T cell receptor beta chains were all obtained from the same sample, sequenced in a study of shared clonotypes between healthy human individuals. Data came from immunoSEQ multiplex PCR; TCRdb stores just in-frame clones and leaves some out. Of approximately 980,000 clones listed, about 80% were seen once; the top ten hold about 1.5%. The sample was memory CD4+ T cells sorted from blood. The subset is: CD45RA-negative fraction. The receptors stem from a man aged 18 to 30 in good health.

The chain uses TRBV6-1 and TRBJ2-1; 7 bases agree with TRBD2. The CDR3 has 15 amino acids. After removal of 4 bases from V and 3 bases from J, the junction contained 6 bases not matched to a gene. Germline lookup yields CDR1 MNHNS and CDR2 SASEGT. CDR3 in DNA: TGTGCCAGCAGTGCCCGGAGCGGGGTCTACAATGAGCAGTTCTTC. This codes for CASSARSGVYNEQFF.

This clone is a singleton in its sample. J is TRBJ2-5 and V is TRBV4-1; 8 positions agree with TRBD2. The CDR3 length is 15 residues. V trimming: 4 bases; J trimming: 2 bases; junction bases outside the gene matches: 6. CDR1 is MGHRA and CDR2 is YSYEKL in the germline V gene. The CDR3 DNA sequence: TGCGCCAGCAGCCTGACTAGCGTACATCAAGAGACCCAGTACTTC. As protein: CASSLTSVHQETQYF.

The chain joins TRBV28 to TRBJ1-5; 9 nucleotides agree with TRBD1. The CDR3 is 15 amino acids. V lost 5 bases and J lost 4; bases outside the gene matches: 6. Germline assignment: CDR1 MDHEN and CDR2 SYDVKM. The CDR3 is CASSTSDRGNQPQHF. CDR3 in DNA: TGTGCCAGCAGTACTTCCGACAGGGGGAATCAGCCCCAGCATTTT.

The chain has TRBV27 and TRBJ1-1; 12 positions agree with TRBD1. From germline, CDR1 is MNHEY and CDR2 SMNVEV (reference sequence). CDR3 length: 19 amino acids. The V segment lost 6 bases and the J segment 4 bases; nucleotides outside the gene matches: 18. DNA for the CDR3: TGTGCCAGCAGGGATAGGGCTGGGACAGGGGGCGCGTCTTTCACTGAAGCTTTCTTT. Translating gives CASRDRAGTGGASFTEAFF.

The table lists this clone with a count of one. The chain couples TRBV6-1 to TRBJ1-2; D might be TRBD1 (5 bases). The CDR3 length is 14 residues. Germline-derived CDR1 and CDR2 are MNHNS and SASEGT. The V end lost 5 bases, the J end lost 4 bases, and 14 bases lay between the germline ends. CDR3: CASSTTGGVYGYTF. The CDR3 nucleotides are TGTGCCAGCAGTACTACCGGGGGAGTCTATGGCTACACCTTC.

The chain is built from TRBV25-1 and TRBJ1-2, with D possibly matching TRBD1 (6 bases). Germline loops: CDR1 MGHDK, CDR2 SYGVNS. V lost 5 bases and J lost 2, with 6 bases in between. This CDR3 region has 12 residues. CDR3 in amino acids: CASSRGNYGYTF. The CDR3 coding sequence is TGTGCCAGCAGTAGGGGGAACTATGGCTACACCTTC.

This clone was detected a few times. V and J are TRBV7-9 and TRBJ2-7; D perhaps matches TRBD2 (5 bases). CDR1 and CDR2 (germline): SEHNR, FQNEAQ (reference sequence). The CDR3 extends over 13 amino acids. V was pared by 6 bases and J by 3 bases, with 12 bases between. In DNA form, the CDR3 reads TGTGCCAGCAGGTTTAAGGAGGACTACGAGCAGTACTTC. As protein: CASRFKEDYEQYF.

To note about this clone: This sample includes further DNA sequences coding for the same CDR3. This CDR3 reads CASSVGGTGANVLTF. In DNA form, the CDR3 reads TGTGCCAGTTCAGTAGGGGGCACTGGGGCCAACGTCCTGACTTTC. The chain uses TRBV28 and TRBJ2-6; 7 bases match TRBD1. Germline V gene sequence: CDR1 MDHEN, CDR2 SYDVKM. The CDR3 consists of 15 residues. Unmatched junction bases numbered 7, after V lost 9 bases and J lost 2 bases.

The chain recombines TRBV7-9 with TRBJ2-1; D assignment may be TRBD1 or TRBD2 (5 bases each). Germline V lookup: CDR1 SEHNR, CDR2 FQNEAQ (reference sequence). V lost 2 bases, J lost 7 bases, and 15 bases lay in between. The CDR3 is 15 amino acids. The CDR3 sequence is CASSLRGSGHNEQFF. CDR3 sequence (DNA): TGTGCCAGCAGCTTACGCGGGTCAGGGCATAATGAGCAGTTCTTC. Using reference TRBV7-9 and TRBJ2-1 for the parts outside the CDR3, the full variable domain is DTGVSQNPRHKITKRGQNVTFRCDPISEHNRLYWYRQTLGQGPEFLTYFQNEAQLEKSRLLSDRFSAERPKGSFSTLEIQRTEQGDSAMYLCASSLRGSGHNEQFFGPGTRLTVL.

The chain has TRBV27 and TRBJ2-1, with a possible D match to TRBD2 (6 bases). Germline-derived CDR1 and CDR2 are MNHEY and SMNVEV (reference sequence). The CDR3 length is 14 residues. V was shortened by 6 bases and J by 5 bases, with 14 bases between the two germline ends. In DNA form, the CDR3 reads TGTGCCAGCAGGTGGGGGACTGTGAACAATGAGCAGTTCTTC. Encoded protein: CASRWGTVNNEQFF.

In its sample, this clone was seen a few times. The chain links TRBV27 to TRBJ1-4, with D tentatively TRBD1 (5 bases). Germline V gene lookup returns CDR1 MNHEY and CDR2 SMNVEV (reference sequence). CDR3 size: 14 residues. V lost 6 bases to trimming and J lost 8 bases, with 16 bases between them. The CDR3 region has the DNA TGTGCCAGCAGCCGTAGGGACGGCCACGAAAAACTGTTTTTT. Protein: CASSRRDGHEKLFF.

The chain has TRBV6-5 and TRBJ1-2; D uncertain. The V gene's germline CDR1 is MNHEY and CDR2 SVGAGI. V lost 0 bases and J 6 bases, leaving 5 bases between the germline ends. This CDR3 has 12 residues. CDR3: CASSYSGDGYTF. The CDR3 DNA follows: TGTGCCAGCAGTTACTCTGGAGATGGCTACACCTTC.

J is TRBJ2-5 and V is TRBV5-4; a possible D gene is TRBD2 (6 bases). Germline V gene data show CDR1 as SGHNT and CDR2 as YYREEE (reference sequence). V was pared by 0 bases and J by 5 bases, with 8 bases between. The CDR3 is made up of 13 amino acids. CDR3 DNA: TGTGCCAGCAGCTTGGGACGGGGGGAGACCCAGTACTTC. Translation: CASSLGRGETQYF.

To note about this clone: With a much larger clone just one base away, this may be a read error. The rearrangement uses TRBV13 and TRBJ2-2; no clear D gene. This CDR3 spans 13 amino acids. V lost 5 bases and J lost 1, with 5 bases in between. CDR1 and CDR2 (germline): PRHDT, FYEKMQ (reference sequence). This CDR3 reads CASSLENTGELFF. The CDR3 DNA reads TGTGCCAGCAGCCTCGAGAACACCGGGGAGCTGTTTTTT.

The chain carries TRBV30 and TRBJ2-1; D possibly corresponds to TRBD2 (5 bases). With 2 bases removed from V and 2 bases from J, the gap between germline ends came to 13 bases. The CDR3 extends over 15 amino acids. Germline values: CDR1 GTSNPN, CDR2 SVGIG (reference sequence). Here the CDR3 DNA reads TGTGCCTGGAGTCGGGAAAGCGTGGCCTACAATGAGCAGTTCTTC. Translating it yields CAWSRESVAYNEQFF.

This clone appeared many times. V and J are TRBV4-3 and TRBJ2-5; D is ambiguous. This CDR3 is built from 13 residues. Trimming cost V 0 bases and J 5 bases, with 7 bases left between them. Per the germline V gene, CDR1 is LGHNA and CDR2 is YSLEER. The CDR3 is CASSQERYETQYF. In nucleotides, the CDR3 is TGCGCCAGCAGCCAAGAACGGTACGAGACCCAGTACTTC.

The count of this clone is one. The chain is built from TRBV28 and TRBJ1-1, with a possible D match to TRBD1 (6 bases). Trimming shortened V by 8 bases and J by 4 bases, and 17 bases separated the two germline ends. The length of the CDR3 is 14 residues. Germline V gene lookup returns CDR1 MDHEN and CDR2 SYDVKM. The CDR3 DNA reads TGTGCCAGCGCCCTCGGGGGCAGCCTCACTGAAGCTTTCTTT. It yields the protein CASALGGSLTEAFF.

The chain joins TRBV18 to TRBJ1-4, with TRBD1 matching over 7 bases. The CDR3 loop spans 15 amino acids. The V and J ends lost 4 bases and 6 bases, in that order; junction bases with no gene match: 8. The germline V gene has CDR1 KGHSH and CDR2 LQKENI. The CDR3 sequence: CASSRKGGRDEKLFF. CDR3 coding DNA: TGTGCCAGCTCACGGAAAGGGGGCCGGGATGAAAAACTGTTTTTT.